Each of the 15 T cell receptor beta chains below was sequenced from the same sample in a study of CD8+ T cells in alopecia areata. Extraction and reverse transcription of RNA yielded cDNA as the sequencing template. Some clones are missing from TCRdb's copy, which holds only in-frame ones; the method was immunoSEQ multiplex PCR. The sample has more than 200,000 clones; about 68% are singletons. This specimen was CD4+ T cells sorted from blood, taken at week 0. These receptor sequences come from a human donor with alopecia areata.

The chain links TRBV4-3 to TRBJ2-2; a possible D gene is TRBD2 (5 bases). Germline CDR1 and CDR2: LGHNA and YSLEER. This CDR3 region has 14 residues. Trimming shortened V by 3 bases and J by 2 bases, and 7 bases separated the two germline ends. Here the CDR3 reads CASSHRDNTGELFF. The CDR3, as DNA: TGCGCCAGCAGCCACCGGGATAACACCGGGGAGCTGTTTTTT.

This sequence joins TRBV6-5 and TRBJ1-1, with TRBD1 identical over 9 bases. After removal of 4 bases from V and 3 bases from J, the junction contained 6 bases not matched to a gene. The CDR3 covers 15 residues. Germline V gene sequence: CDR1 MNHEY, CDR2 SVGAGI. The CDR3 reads CASSFSWTGDTEAFF. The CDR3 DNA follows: TGTGCCAGCAGTTTCTCTTGGACAGGGGACACTGAAGCTTTCTTT.

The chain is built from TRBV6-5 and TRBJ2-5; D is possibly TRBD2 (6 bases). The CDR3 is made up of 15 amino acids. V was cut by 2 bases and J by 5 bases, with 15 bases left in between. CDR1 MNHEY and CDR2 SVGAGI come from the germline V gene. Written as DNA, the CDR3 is TGTGCCAGCAGTTACGGGACTGGGCGATGGGAGACCCAGTACTTC. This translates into CASSYGTGRWETQYF.

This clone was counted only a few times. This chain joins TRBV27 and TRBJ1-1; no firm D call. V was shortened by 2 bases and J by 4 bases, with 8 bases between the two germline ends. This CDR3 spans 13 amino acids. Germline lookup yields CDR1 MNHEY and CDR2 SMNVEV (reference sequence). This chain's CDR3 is CASSLGKPTEAFF. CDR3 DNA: TGTGCCAGCAGTTTAGGGAAGCCCACTGAAGCTTTCTTT.

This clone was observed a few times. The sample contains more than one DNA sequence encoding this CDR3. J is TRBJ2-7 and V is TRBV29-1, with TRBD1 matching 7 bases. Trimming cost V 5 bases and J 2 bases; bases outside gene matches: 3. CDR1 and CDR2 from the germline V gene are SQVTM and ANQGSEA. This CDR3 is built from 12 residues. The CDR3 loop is CSVLTGPYEQYF. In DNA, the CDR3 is TGCAGCGTTTTGACAGGGCCCTACGAGCAGTACTTC.

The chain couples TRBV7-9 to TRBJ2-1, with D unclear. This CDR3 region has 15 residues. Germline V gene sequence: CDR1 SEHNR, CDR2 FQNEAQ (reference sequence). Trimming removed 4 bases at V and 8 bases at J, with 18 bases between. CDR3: CASSSRLDRGDEQFF. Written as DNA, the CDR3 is TGTGCCAGCAGCTCAAGGCTAGACCGTGGGGATGAGCAGTTCTTC.

CDR3 amino acids: CATSRGSGGLNTEAFF. In DNA, the CDR3 is TGTGCCACCAGCAGAGGCTCTGGGGGTCTTAACACTGAAGCTTTCTTT. The V gene is TRBV15, the J gene TRBJ1-1, with D perhaps TRBD1 (5 bases). Per the germline V gene, CDR1 is LNHNV and CDR2 is YYDKDF (reference sequence). CDR3 length: 16 residues. The V end lost 1 base, the J end lost 2 bases, and 14 bases lay between the germline ends. The full variable domain, in which reference TRBV15 and TRBJ1-1 provide the parts outside the CDR3, is DAMVIQNPRYQVTQFGKPVTLSCSQTLNHNVMYWYQQKSSQAPKLLFHYYDKDFNNEADTPDNFQSRRPNTSFCFLDIRSPGLGDTAMYLCATSRGSGGLNTEAFFGQGTRLTVV.

The CDR3 DNA reads as TGTGCCAGCAGTTACTCGGGACAAGGCACAGATACGCAGTATTTT. Its translation is CASSYSGQGTDTQYF. The J gene is TRBJ2-3, the V gene TRBV6-5; TRBD1 is a possible D gene (6 bases). This CDR3 region has 15 residues. Germline CDR1 and CDR2: MNHEY and SVGAGI. Trimming shortened V by 0 bases and J by 1 base, and 8 bases separated the two germline ends.

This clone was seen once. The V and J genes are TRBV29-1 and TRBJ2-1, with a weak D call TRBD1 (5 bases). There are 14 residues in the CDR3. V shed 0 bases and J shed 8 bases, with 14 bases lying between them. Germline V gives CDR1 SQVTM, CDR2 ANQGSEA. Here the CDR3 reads CSVEDQGKVHEQFF. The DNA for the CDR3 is TGCAGCGTTGAAGATCAGGGAAAGGTCCATGAGCAGTTCTTC.

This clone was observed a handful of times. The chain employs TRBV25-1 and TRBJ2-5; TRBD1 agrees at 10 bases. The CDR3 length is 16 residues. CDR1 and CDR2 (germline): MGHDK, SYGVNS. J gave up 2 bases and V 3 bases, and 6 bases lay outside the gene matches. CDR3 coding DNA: TGTGCCAGCAGTGACGTCGGGACAGGGGTACAAGAGACCCAGTACTTC. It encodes CASSDVGTGVQETQYF.

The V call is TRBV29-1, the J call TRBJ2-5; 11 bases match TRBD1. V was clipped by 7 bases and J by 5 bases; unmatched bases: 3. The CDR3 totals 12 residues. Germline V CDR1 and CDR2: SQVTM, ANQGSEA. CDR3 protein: CSGTGGVETQYF. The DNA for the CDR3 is TGCAGCGGGACAGGGGGCGTCGAGACCCAGTACTTC.

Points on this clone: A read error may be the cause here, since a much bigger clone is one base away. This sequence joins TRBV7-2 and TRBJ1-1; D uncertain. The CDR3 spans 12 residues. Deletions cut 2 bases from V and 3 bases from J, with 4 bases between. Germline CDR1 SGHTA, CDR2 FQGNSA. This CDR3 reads CASSLQYTEAFF. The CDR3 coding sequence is TGTGCCAGCAGCTTACAGTACACTGAAGCTTTCTTT.

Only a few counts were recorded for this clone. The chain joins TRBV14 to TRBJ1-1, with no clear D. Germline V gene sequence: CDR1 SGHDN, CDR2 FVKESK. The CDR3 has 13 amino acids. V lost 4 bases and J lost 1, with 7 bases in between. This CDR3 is CASSPQRNTEAFF. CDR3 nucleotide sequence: TGTGCCAGCAGCCCTCAGAGGAACACTGAAGCTTTCTTT.

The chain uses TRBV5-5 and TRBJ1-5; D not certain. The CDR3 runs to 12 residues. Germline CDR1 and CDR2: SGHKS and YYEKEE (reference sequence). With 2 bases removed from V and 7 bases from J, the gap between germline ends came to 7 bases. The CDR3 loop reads CASSFGFQPQHF. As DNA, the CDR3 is TGTGCCAGCAGCTTTGGCTTCCAGCCCCAGCATTTT.

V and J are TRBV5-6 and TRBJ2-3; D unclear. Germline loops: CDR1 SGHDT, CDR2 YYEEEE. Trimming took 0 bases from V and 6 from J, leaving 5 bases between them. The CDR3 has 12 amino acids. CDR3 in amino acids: CASSLAPDTQYF. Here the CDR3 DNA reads TGTGCCAGCAGCTTGGCCCCGGATACGCAGTATTTT. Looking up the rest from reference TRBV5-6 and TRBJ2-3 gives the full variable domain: DAGVTQSPTHLIKTRGQQVTLRCSPKSGHDTVSWYQQALGQGPQFIFQYYEEEERQRGNFPDRFSGHQFPNYSSELNVNALLLGDSALYLCASSLAPDTQYFGPGTRLTVL.